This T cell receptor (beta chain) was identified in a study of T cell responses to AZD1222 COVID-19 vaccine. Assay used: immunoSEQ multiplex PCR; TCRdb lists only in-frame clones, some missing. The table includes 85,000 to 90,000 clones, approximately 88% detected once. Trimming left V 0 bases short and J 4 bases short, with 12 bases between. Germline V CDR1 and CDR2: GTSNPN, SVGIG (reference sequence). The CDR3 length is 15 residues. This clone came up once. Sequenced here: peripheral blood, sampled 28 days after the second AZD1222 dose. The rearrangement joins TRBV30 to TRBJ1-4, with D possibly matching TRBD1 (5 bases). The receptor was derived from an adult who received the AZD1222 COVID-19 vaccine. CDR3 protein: CAWSVGASRNEKLFF. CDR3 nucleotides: TGTGCCTGGAGTGTAGGGGCAAGCCGTAATGAAAAACTGTTTTTT.